This T cell receptor (beta chain) derives from a study of cytomegalovirus exposure and HLA in healthy donors. Whole-study context: Of the donors genotyped, several hundred in all, over 80% fell in the Caucasian-associated ancestry cluster.

Study-level points and caveats: An assumption of roughly uniform sequencing depth across donors underlay the presence/absence analyses. Links to common viral pathogens appeared, in a later analysis, for several of the most significant clusters.

PCR employed 60 Vbeta and 13 Jbeta primers. The table came from immunoSEQ multiplex PCR; TCRdb's copy has only in-frame clones and leaves some out. Its listing shows about 60,000 clones. Each of the donors was a healthy bone marrow donor. Remarks on this clone: Antigen unknown.

The TCR originated in a boy aged 5-17 years in good health and CMV-seronegative. Sequencing was done on a sample of PBMCs.

In nucleotides, the CDR3 is TGTGCCAGCAGTTGGGGACTAGCGGAGACCGGGGAGCTGTTTTTT. Translation gives CASSWGLAETGELFF. The chain carries TRBV27 and TRBJ2-2; 11 bases align to TRBD2. CDR1 is MNHEY, CDR2 SMNVEV, per germline (reference sequence). This CDR3 spans 15 amino acids. Germline trimming cut 4 bases from V and 5 bases from J; bases unmatched to any gene: 3.